Below are 28 T cell receptor beta chains sequenced from a single sample in a study of blood T cell repertoires in COVID-19. Profiled with immunoSEQ multiplex PCR; TCRdb holds only in-frame clones, not every one. The table includes some 250,000 clones, 75% to 90% detected once. The sample taken for sequencing was peripheral blood. These receptors all stem from a woman aged 25 to 45 who had recovered from COVID-19.

The CDR3 reads CASSPIRSSGNTIYF. The CDR3 DNA reads TGTGCCAGCAGTCCCATCAGAAGCTCTGGAAACACCATATATTTT. The chain joins TRBV6-2 or TRBV6-3 to TRBJ1-3; D call uncertain. Germline V gene data show CDR1 as MNHEY and CDR2 as SVGEGT. The CDR3 is 15 residues long. The V gene lost 5 bases and the J gene lost 0 bases, with 11 bases spanning the gap.

The V and J genes are TRBV5-7 and TRBJ1-2; 7 bases are a match to TRBD1. TRBV5-7 is classed as an ORF, of uncertain function. The CDR3 is made up of 17 amino acids. After removal of 6 bases from V and 4 bases from J, the junction contained 18 bases not matched to a gene. DNA of the CDR3: TGTGCCAGCACGGGGCAGGGGGGCACCCCGGGGGTCTATGGCTACACCTTC. As protein: CASTGQGGTPGVYGYTF.

This clone was found once. The chain recombines TRBV7-9 with TRBJ2-5, with a possible D match to TRBD2 (5 bases). CDR1 is SEHNR and CDR2 is FQNEAQ in the germline V gene (reference sequence). Trimming pared 2 bases from V and 3 bases from J, leaving 13 bases between. This CDR3 region has 15 residues. The DNA for the CDR3 is TGTGCCAGCAGCTTAAGGTCCGAGGGTAAAGAGACCCAGTACTTC. Translation gives CASSLRSEGKETQYF. Variable domain in full (rest from reference TRBV7-9 and TRBJ2-5): DTGVSQNPRHKITKRGQNVTFRCDPISEHNRLYWYRQTLGQGPEFLTYFQNEAQLEKSRLLSDRFSAERPKGSFSTLEIQRTEQGDSAMYLCASSLRSEGKETQYFGPGTRLLVL.

J is TRBJ2-7 and V is TRBV6-6; 8 nucleotides line up with TRBD2. The CDR3 loop spans 14 amino acids. CDR1 is MNHNY, CDR2 SVGAGI, per germline (reference sequence). V lost 6 bases to trimming and J lost 2 bases; unmatched junction nucleotides: 6. The CDR3: CASRLQGLAYEQYF. As DNA, the CDR3 is TGTGCCAGCAGACTACAGGGACTAGCCTACGAGCAGTACTTC.

The rearrangement uses TRBV12-5 and TRBJ2-7, with TRBD1 matching 7 bases. Germline loops: CDR1 LGHNT, CDR2 FRNRAP. The CDR3 sequence is 12 residues long. J was trimmed by 4 bases and V by 5 bases; bases with no gene match: 2. CDR3 amino acids: CASGKGQYEQYF. In DNA form, the CDR3 reads TGTGCTAGTGGTAAGGGACAGTACGAGCAGTACTTC.

V gene TRBV28 combines with J gene TRBJ1-1, with D unresolved. The germline gives CDR1 MDHEN, CDR2 SYDVKM. V lost 3 bases and J lost 5, with 10 bases in between. The CDR3 length is 13 residues. DNA for the CDR3: TGTGCCAGCAGTTTGGTCGGAGGGACTGAAGCTTTCTTT. This sequence encodes CASSLVGGTEAFF.

The J gene is TRBJ2-3, the V gene TRBV3-1 (or the pseudogene TRBV3-2), with 8 bases matching TRBD2. The CDR3 spans 15 residues. Germline V gives CDR1 LGHDT, CDR2 YNNKEL (reference sequence). The V segment lost 1 base and the J segment 2 bases; nucleotides outside the gene matches: 2. The CDR3 DNA sequence: TGTGCCAGCAGCCAAGTAGCGGGATTCACAGATACGCAGTATTTT. Translation: CASSQVAGFTDTQYF.

This chain joins TRBV9 and TRBJ1-3, with 7 bases fitting TRBD1. Germline CDR1 reads SGDLS; CDR2 reads YYNGEE. V was clipped by 3 bases and J by 3 bases; unmatched bases: 6. The CDR3 contains 15 residues. CDR3: CASSDDRAGGNTIYF. The CDR3 coding sequence is TGTGCCAGCAGCGACGACAGGGCCGGTGGAAACACCATATATTTT.

This rearrangement joins TRBV5-1 to TRBJ2-3; the match to TRBD2 covers 8 bases. CDR1 is SGHRS, CDR2 YFSETQ, per germline. V lost 6 bases and J lost 0; bases outside the gene matches: 3. The CDR3 length is 14 residues. The CDR3 nucleotides are TGCGCCAGCACACTAGCGGTTAGCACAGATACGCAGTATTTT. It codes for CASTLAVSTDTQYF.

The chain uses TRBV19 and TRBJ2-7, with 7 nucleotides matching TRBD1. Germline V gives CDR1 LNHDA, CDR2 SQIVND (reference sequence). The CDR3 consists of 14 residues. The junction had 9 bases not matched to a gene; V was cut back by 5 bases and J by 5 bases. CDR3 in amino acids: CASSSPGQLNEQYF. In DNA form, the CDR3 reads TGTGCCAGTAGTTCACCGGGACAGTTAAACGAGCAGTACTTC.

The chain has TRBV13 and TRBJ1-3; tentative D call: TRBD1 (6 bases). Germline CDR1 is PRHDT and CDR2 is FYEKMQ (reference sequence). The CDR3 covers 15 residues. V shed 5 bases and J shed 0 bases, with 11 bases lying between them. CDR3 sequence reads: CASSDTGPSGNTIYF. The CDR3 DNA is TGTGCCAGCAGCGACACAGGGCCCTCTGGAAACACCATATATTTT.

The chain has TRBV12-3 or TRBV12-4 and TRBJ1-2; possibly TRBD1 for D (6 bases). Trimming left V 4 bases short and J 8 bases short, with 14 bases between. This CDR3 spans 13 amino acids. The CDR3 DNA follows: TGTGCCAGCAGTTCGGGGGGCCCCGGAGGCTACACCTTC. Encoded protein: CASSSGGPGGYTF.

This chain uses TRBV18 with TRBJ1-1; 7 bases line up with TRBD1. The V segment lost 2 bases and the J segment 5 bases; nucleotides outside the gene matches: 5. Germline values: CDR1 KGHSH, CDR2 LQKENI. The CDR3 runs 14 residues. CDR3 bases: TGTGCCAGCTCACCAAGGGGGCCGGGGACTGAAGCTTTCTTT. Translation gives CASSPRGPGTEAFF.

The J gene is TRBJ2-1, the V gene TRBV6-5; 8 bases match TRBD1. With 7 bases clipped from V and 4 bases from J, the junction kept 9 bases outside the gene matches. CDR1 MNHEY and CDR2 SVGAGI come from the germline V gene. The CDR3 totals 15 residues. This CDR3 is CASTRDRMVYNEQFF. The CDR3 region has the DNA TGTGCCAGCACTAGGGACAGGATGGTGTACAATGAGCAGTTCTTC.

This chain links TRBV27 with TRBJ2-1, with TRBD1 matching over 10 bases. CDR1 MNHEY and CDR2 SMNVEV come from the germline V gene (reference sequence). The CDR3 covers 17 residues. V was clipped by 5 bases and J by 1 base; unmatched bases: 8. The CDR3 spells CASSVVGDRGSYNEQFF. CDR3 bases: TGTGCCAGCAGTGTTGTTGGGGACAGGGGTTCCTACAATGAGCAGTTCTTC.

The J gene is TRBJ1-5, the V gene TRBV2, with D perhaps matching TRBD1 (5 bases). The ends were cut back, 4 bases at V and 7 bases at J, with 11 bases in the middle. From germline, CDR1 is SNHLY and CDR2 FYNNEI. CDR3 size: 13 residues. CDR3 residues: CASSAGMRQPQHF. CDR3 in DNA: TGTGCCAGCAGTGCAGGGATGCGGCAGCCCCAGCATTTT.

This clone was counted a single time. The chain joins TRBV9 to TRBJ2-5; TRBD2 matches at 8 bases. Germline CDR1 is SGDLS and CDR2 is YYNGEE. With 5 bases clipped from V and 0 bases from J, the junction kept 6 bases outside the gene matches. CDR3 length: 15 amino acids. The CDR3 sequence: CASSSGGGNQETQYF. The DNA for the CDR3 is TGTGCCAGCAGTTCCGGGGGGGGCAACCAAGAGACCCAGTACTTC.

This rearrangement joins TRBV6-5 to TRBJ2-7; the D gene is possibly TRBD2 (5 bases). Germline CDR1 is MNHEY and CDR2 is SVGAGI. Trimming cost V 8 bases and J 0 bases, with 14 bases left between them. The CDR3 runs 14 residues. CDR3 bases: TGTGCCAGCGCCTATGGAGGAAGCTCCTACGAGCAGTACTTC. This gives the protein CASAYGGSSYEQYF.

This clone occurred a few times. CDR3 coding DNA: TGTGCCAGCAGCGCGGGCTCCAACGTCCTGACTTTC. As protein: CASSAGSNVLTF. The chain combines TRBV12-3 or TRBV12-4 with TRBJ2-6; TRBD2 is a possible D gene (5 bases). Deletions cut 6 bases from V and 8 bases from J, with 8 bases between. The CDR3 spans 12 residues.

This chain joins TRBV4-2 and TRBJ2-7, with D maybe TRBD1 (6 bases). The germline CDR1 and CDR2 sequences are LGHNA and YNFKEQ. Deletions cut 0 bases from V and 3 bases from J, with 12 bases between. The CDR3 has 15 amino acids. The chain's CDR3 is CASSQEGGSNYEQYF. The CDR3 DNA follows: TGTGCCAGCAGCCAAGAAGGGGGTAGCAACTACGAGCAGTACTTC.

The V and J genes are TRBV12-5 and TRBJ2-7; D gene unclear. Trimming pared 5 bases from V and 7 bases from J, leaving 12 bases between. The CDR3 extends over 12 amino acids. Germline values: CDR1 LGHNT, CDR2 FRNRAP. The CDR3: CASGPPGLEQYF. DNA for the CDR3: TGTGCTAGTGGTCCCCCCGGGTTAGAGCAGTACTTC.

The chain combines TRBV7-9 with TRBJ1-6, with TRBD1 as a possible D gene (6 bases). Germline loops: CDR1 SEHNR, CDR2 FQNEAQ (reference sequence). V lost 7 bases and J 10 bases, leaving 20 bases between the germline ends. The CDR3 spans 15 residues. The CDR3 spells CASTLGEGVGSPLHF. The CDR3 DNA is TGTGCCAGCACCCTAGGGGAGGGGGTCGGATCACCCCTCCACTTT.

This chain uses TRBV7-2 with TRBJ2-5; 7 bases fit TRBD1. Germline trimming cut 2 bases from V and 5 bases from J; bases unmatched to any gene: 8. The CDR3 runs to 15 residues. Germline V gene sequence: CDR1 SGHTA, CDR2 FQGNSA. The CDR3 loop is CASSLLGGAGETQYF. As DNA, the CDR3 is TGTGCCAGCAGCTTACTAGGGGGCGCGGGTGAGACCCAGTACTTC.

DNA of the CDR3: TGTGCCAGCAGCTTGAGGGGACAGGGTGGCAACGAGCAGTACTTC. It yields the protein CASSLRGQGGNEQYF. The genes are TRBV5-6 and TRBJ2-7; the match to TRBD1 covers 9 bases. CDR1 and CDR2 from the germline V gene are SGHDT and YYEEEE. The CDR3 has 15 amino acids. V was pared by 1 base and J by 5 bases, with 7 bases of the junction left unmatched.

The genes are TRBV27 and TRBJ1-6, with TRBD1 matching 9 bases. V gave up 5 bases and J gave up 4 bases; unmatched junction bases: 9. Germline-derived CDR1 and CDR2 are MNHEY and SMNVEV (reference sequence). The CDR3 is 17 residues long. The CDR3 nucleotides are TGTGCCAGCAGTCGGAAAACAGGGGGCGGATATAATTCACCCCTCCACTTT. Protein sequence: CASSRKTGGGYNSPLHF.

The chain uses TRBV7-9 and TRBJ2-5, with a possible D match to TRBD1 (5 bases). The germline CDR1 and CDR2 sequences are SEHNR and FQNEAQ (reference sequence). V lost 3 bases, J lost 4 bases, and 9 bases lay in between. The CDR3 loop spans 13 amino acids. CDR3 DNA: TGTGCCAGCAGCTTGCAGGGAAGAGAGACCCAGTACTTC. Translation gives CASSLQGRETQYF. The full variable domain, with the rest looked up from reference TRBV7-9 and TRBJ2-5, is DTGVSQNPRHKITKRGQNVTFRCDPISEHNRLYWYRQTLGQGPEFLTYFQNEAQLEKSRLLSDRFSAERPKGSFSTLEIQRTEQGDSAMYLCASSLQGRETQYFGPGTRLLVL.

This clone was picked up a small number of times. This chain links TRBV9 with TRBJ1-3, with 7 nucleotides matching TRBD1. With V trimmed by 2 bases and J by 2 bases, 10 bases remained unmatched. CDR1 and CDR2 from the germline V gene are SGDLS and YYNGEE. The CDR3 length is 17 residues. CDR3 DNA sequence: TGTGCCAGCAGCGTCCGTACCGCGGGGACAGCTGGAAACACCATATATTTT. Translation: CASSVRTAGTAGNTIYF.

V is TRBV5-1 and J is TRBJ2-3; TRBD2 matches at 12 bases. V shed 4 bases, J shed 2 bases, and the junction held 5 bases outside the gene matches. Germline CDR1 and CDR2: SGHRS and YFSETQ. The CDR3 runs 16 residues. The CDR3 loop is CASSTGLAGPTDTQYF. The CDR3 nucleotides are TGCGCCAGCAGCACCGGACTAGCGGGACCCACAGATACGCAGTATTTT.